This T cell receptor (beta chain) derives from a study of vaccination and CD4 T cells after COVID-19. Oncomine TCR Beta short-read sequencing was applied to DNA from cultured CD4+ T cells. Genomic DNA from cultured CD4+ T cells was extracted. TCRdb re-called the PCR reads through MiXCR, storing one row per CDR3 protein. Altogether more than 8,500 distinct CDR3 sequences are present, 33% being singletons, with the ten largest covering under 25%. This clonotype was seen a few times. Its target is not known. The treatment denotes: roughly ten-day PBMC culture with coronavirus spike peptide pools or control peptides (ViraFEST assay). Investigators obtained the unexposed donor's CD4+ T cells before the COVID-19 pandemic (2011-2018). The CDR3 contains 14 residues. Germline V gene sequence: CDR1 DFQATT, CDR2 SNEGSKA (reference sequence). Trimming left V 3 bases short and J 1 base short, with 11 bases between.

The chain recombines TRBV20-1 with TRBJ2-3; no firm D call. The TCR sequence derives from a human donor in good health. The specimen sequenced was CD4+ T cells from blood, cultured in vitro. The CDR3 spells CSASWAQGTDTQYF. The CDR3 coding sequence is TGCAGTGCTAGTTGGGCCCAGGGCACAGATACGCAGTATTTT.